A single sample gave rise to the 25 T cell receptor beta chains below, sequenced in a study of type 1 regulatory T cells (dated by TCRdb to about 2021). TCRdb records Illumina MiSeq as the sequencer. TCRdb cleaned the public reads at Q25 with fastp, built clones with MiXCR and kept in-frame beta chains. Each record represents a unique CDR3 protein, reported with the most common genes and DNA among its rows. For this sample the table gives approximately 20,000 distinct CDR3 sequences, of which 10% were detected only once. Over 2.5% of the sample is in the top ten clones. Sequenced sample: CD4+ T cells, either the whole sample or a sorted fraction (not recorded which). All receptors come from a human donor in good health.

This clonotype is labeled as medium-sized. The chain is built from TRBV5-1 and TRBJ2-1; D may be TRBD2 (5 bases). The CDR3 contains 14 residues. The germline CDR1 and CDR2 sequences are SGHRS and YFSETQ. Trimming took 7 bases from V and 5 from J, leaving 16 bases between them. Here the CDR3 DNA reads TGCGCCAGCTACGAGGGAGCGAAGCACAATGAGCAGTTCTTC. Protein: CASYEGAKHNEQFF. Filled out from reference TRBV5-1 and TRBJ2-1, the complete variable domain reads KAGVTQTPRYLIKTRGQQVTLSCSPISGHRSVSWYQQTPGQGLQFLFEYFSETQRNKGNFPGRFSGRQFSNSRSEMNVSTLELGDSALYLCASYEGAKHNEQFFGPGTRLTVL.

Written as DNA, the CDR3 is TGTGCCAGCAGCCAAGTTCGAGAGACCCAGTACTTC. Translated, it gives CASSQVRETQYF. V and J are TRBV3-1 and TRBJ2-5; D not resolved. The germline CDR1 and CDR2 sequences are LGHDT and YNNKEL (reference sequence). Trimming stripped 1 base from V and 4 bases from J, with 4 bases between. The CDR3 has 12 amino acids.

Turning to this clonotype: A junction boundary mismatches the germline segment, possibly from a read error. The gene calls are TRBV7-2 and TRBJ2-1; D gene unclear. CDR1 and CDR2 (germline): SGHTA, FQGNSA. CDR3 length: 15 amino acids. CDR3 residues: CAGSSYGVPHNEQFF. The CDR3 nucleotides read TGTGCCGGCAGCTCCTACGGCGTTCCTCACAATGAGCAGTTCTTC.

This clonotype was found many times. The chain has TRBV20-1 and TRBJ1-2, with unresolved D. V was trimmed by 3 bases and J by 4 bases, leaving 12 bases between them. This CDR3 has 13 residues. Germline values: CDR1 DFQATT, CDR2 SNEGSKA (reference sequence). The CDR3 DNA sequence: TGCAGTGCTAGGAGCCCCGAGGGCTATGGCTACACCTTC. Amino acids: CSARSPEGYGYTF.

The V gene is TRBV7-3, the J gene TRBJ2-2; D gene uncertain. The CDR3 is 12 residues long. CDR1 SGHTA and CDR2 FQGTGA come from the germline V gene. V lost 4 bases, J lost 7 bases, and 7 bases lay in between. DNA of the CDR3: TGTGCCAGCAGCTGGAATAACGGGGAGCTGTTTTTT. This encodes CASSWNNGELFF.

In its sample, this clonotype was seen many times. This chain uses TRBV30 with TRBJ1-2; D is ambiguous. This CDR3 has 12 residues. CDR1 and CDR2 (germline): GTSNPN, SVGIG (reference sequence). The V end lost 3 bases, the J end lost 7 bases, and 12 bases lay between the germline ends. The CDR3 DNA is TGTGCCTGGAGGAGGGTAAGGAGTGGCTACACCTTC. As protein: CAWRRVRSGYTF.

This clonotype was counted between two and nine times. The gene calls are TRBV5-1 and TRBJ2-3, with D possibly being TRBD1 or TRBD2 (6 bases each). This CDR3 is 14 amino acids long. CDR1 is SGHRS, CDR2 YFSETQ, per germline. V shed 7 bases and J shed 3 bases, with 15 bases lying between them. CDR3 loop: CASFRGEKTDTQYF. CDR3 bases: TGCGCCAGCTTTAGGGGGGAGAAGACAGATACGCAGTATTTT.

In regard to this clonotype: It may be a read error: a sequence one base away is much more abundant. CDR3 coding DNA: TGCGCCAGCAGCCAAGGCGGGAGGGCCTTAGACGGGCAGTACTTC. It codes for CASSQGGRALDGQYF. J is TRBJ2-7 and V is TRBV4-3, with 9 nucleotides matching TRBD2. The CDR3 is 15 amino acids. The germline gives CDR1 LGHNA, CDR2 YSLEER. V shed 1 base and J 9 bases; nucleotides not matched to a gene: 10.

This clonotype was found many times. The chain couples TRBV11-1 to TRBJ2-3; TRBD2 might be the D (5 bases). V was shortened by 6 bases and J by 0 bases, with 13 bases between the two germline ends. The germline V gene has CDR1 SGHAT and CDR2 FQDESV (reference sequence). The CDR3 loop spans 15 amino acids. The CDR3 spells CASRTGLESTDTQYF. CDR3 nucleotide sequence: TGTGCCAGCAGGACCGGACTGGAGAGCACAGATACGCAGTATTTT.

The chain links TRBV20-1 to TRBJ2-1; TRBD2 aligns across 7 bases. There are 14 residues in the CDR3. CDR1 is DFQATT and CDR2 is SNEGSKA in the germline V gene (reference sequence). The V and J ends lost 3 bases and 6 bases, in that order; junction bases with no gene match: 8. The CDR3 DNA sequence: TGCAGTGCTAGGAGGTGGGAGGGAACCAATGAGCAGTTCTTC. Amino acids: CSARRWEGTNEQFF.

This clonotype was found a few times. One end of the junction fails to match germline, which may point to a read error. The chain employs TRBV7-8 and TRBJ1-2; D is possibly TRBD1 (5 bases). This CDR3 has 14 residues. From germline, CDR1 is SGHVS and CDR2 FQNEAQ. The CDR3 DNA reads TGTGCCAGCAGCTTAGCGCGGCGGGGCTATGGCTCCACCTTC. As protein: CASSLARRGYGSTF.

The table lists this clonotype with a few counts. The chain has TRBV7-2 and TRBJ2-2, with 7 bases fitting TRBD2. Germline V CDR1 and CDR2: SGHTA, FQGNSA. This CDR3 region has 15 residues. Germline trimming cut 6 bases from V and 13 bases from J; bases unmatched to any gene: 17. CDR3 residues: CASRPGIAGPSRLFF. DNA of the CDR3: TGTGCCAGCAGACCAGGGATAGCGGGCCCGTCTCGGCTGTTTTTT.

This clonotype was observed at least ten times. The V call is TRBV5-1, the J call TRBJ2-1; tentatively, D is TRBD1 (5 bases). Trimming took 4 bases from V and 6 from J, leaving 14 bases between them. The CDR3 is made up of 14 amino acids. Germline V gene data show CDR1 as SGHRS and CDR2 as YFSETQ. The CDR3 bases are TGCGCCAGCAGCGCCTCAGGGCCAACCAATGAGCAGTTCTTC. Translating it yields CASSASGPTNEQFF.

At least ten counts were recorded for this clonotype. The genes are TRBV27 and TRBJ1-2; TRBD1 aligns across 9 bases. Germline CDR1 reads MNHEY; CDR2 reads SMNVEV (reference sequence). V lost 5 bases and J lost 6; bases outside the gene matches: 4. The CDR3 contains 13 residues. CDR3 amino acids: CASSNRGLHGYTF. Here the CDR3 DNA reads TGTGCCAGCAGTAACAGGGGGCTGCATGGCTACACCTTC.

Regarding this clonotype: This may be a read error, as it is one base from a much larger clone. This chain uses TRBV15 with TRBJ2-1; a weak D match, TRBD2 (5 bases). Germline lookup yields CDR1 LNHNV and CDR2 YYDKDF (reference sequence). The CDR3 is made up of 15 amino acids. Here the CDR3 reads CDTSRGDGSDNEQFF. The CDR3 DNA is TGTGACACCAGCAGAGGAGATGGGAGCGACAATGAGCAGTTCTTC.

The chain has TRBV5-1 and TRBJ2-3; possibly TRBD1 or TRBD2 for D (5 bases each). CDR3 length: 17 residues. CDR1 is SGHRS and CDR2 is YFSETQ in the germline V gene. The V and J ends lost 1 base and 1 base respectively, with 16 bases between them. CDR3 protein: CASSLSGRQPGTDTQYF. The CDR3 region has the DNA TGCGCCAGCAGCTTGTCGGGACGTCAACCTGGCACAGATACGCAGTATTTT. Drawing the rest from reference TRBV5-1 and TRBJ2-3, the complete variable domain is KAGVTQTPRYLIKTRGQQVTLSCSPISGHRSVSWYQQTPGQGLQFLFEYFSETQRNKGNFPGRFSGRQFSNSRSEMNVSTLELGDSALYLCASSLSGRQPGTDTQYFGPGTRLTVL.

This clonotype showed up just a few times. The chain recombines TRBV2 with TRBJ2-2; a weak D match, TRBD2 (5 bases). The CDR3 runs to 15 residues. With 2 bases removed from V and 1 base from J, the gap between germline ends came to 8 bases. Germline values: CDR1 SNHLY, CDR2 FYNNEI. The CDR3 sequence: CASSEIRGNTGELFF. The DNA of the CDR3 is TGTGCCAGCAGTGAAATTCGGGGGAACACCGGGGAGCTGTTTTTT.

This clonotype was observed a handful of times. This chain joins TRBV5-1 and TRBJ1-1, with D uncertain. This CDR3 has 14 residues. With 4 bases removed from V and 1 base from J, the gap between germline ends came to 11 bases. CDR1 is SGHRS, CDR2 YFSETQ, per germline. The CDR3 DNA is TGCGCCAGCAGCAAAAGGCAGACGAACACTGAAGCTTTCTTT. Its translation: CASSKRQTNTEAFF.

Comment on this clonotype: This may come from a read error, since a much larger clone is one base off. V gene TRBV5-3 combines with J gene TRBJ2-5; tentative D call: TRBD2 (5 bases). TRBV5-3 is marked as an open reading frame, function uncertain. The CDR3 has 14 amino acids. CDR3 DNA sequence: TGTGCCAGACCTGGACGGGAAGATCAAGGGACCCAGTACTTC. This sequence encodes CARPGREDQGTQYF.

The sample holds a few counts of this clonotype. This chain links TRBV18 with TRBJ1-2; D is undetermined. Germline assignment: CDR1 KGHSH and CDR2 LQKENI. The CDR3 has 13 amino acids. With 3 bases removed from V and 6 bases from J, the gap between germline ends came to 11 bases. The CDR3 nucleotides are TGTGCCAGCTCACCGTTCGACAACGATGGCTACACCTTC. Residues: CASSPFDNDGYTF.

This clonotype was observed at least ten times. This CDR3 reads CASSLYRPSGANVLTF. CDR3 coding DNA: TGTGCCAGCAGTTTATACAGACCCTCTGGGGCCAACGTCCTGACTTTC. The chain has TRBV12-3 or TRBV12-4 and TRBJ2-6, with D unclear. Trimming removed 2 bases at V and 0 bases at J, with 8 bases between. This CDR3 comprises 16 residues.

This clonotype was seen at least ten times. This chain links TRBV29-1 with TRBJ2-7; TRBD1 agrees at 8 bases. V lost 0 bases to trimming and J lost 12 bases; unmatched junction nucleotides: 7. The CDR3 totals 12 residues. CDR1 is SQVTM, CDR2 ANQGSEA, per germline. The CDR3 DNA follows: TGCAGCGTTGAAGATACGGACAGGGCCAGGTACTTC. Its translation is CSVEDTDRARYF.

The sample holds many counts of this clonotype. Here the CDR3 DNA reads TGTGCCAGCAGCCAAGACGACAGACAGAATGAAAAACTGTTTTTT. Its protein product is CASSQDDRQNEKLFF. This chain links TRBV3-1 with TRBJ1-4, with TRBD1 as a possible D gene (5 bases). V lost 0 bases, J lost 5 bases, and 10 bases lay in between. Looked up from germline, CDR1 is LGHDT and CDR2 is YNNKEL (reference sequence). The CDR3 contains 15 residues.

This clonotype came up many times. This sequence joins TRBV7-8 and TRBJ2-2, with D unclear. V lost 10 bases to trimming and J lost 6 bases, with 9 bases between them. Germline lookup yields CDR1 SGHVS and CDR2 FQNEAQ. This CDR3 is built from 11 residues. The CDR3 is CATRWAGELFF. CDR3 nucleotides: TGTGCCACCCGCTGGGCCGGGGAGCTGTTTTTT.

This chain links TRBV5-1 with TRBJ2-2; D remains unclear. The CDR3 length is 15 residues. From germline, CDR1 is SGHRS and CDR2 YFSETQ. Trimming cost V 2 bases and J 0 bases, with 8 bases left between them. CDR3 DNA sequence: TGCGCCAGCAGCTTTTTTCCAACGAACACCGGGGAGCTGTTTTTT. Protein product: CASSFFPTNTGELFF.